What follows describes a single TCR beta chain. The antigen is not known. TCRdb's table, derived via immunoSEQ multiplex PCR, lists solely in-frame clones and lacks some. The sample lists fewer than 3 million clones, under 95% seen once, with 0.37% in the top ten. The data are from a study of shared clonotypes between healthy human individuals. Study details: CD4 naive and memory got three plates each, CD8 naive two, CD8 memory one. Findings of the study overall: Among several donors, approximately 4.6% of naive CD4 clonotypes were found in common.

The J segment lost 3 bases and the V segment lost 2 bases, leaving 8 bases of the junction unmatched. There are 16 residues in the CDR3. CDR1 and CDR2 from the germline V gene are SEHNR and FQNEAQ (reference sequence). Sequencing used naive CD4+ T cells from PBMCs. Subset described: CD45RA+ positively selected. The receptor comes from a man aged 18 to 29 in good health. Some clones in this sample may be carry-over from other donors' samples. The gene calls are TRBV7-9 and TRBJ2-7; 9 nucleotides line up with TRBD2. The CDR3 protein is CASSLMAGGKFYEQYF. The CDR3 DNA reads TGTGCCAGCAGCTTAATGGCGGGAGGGAAATTCTACGAGCAGTACTTC.